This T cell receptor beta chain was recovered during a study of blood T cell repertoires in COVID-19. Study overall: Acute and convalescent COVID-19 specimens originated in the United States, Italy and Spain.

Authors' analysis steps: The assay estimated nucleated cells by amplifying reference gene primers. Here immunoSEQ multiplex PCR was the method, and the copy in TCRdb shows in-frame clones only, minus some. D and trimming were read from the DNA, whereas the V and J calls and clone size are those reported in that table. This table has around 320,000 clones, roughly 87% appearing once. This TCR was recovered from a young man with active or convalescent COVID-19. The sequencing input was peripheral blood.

The CDR3 nucleotides read TGTGCCAGCAGCGAGCTACAGGGCAACTATGGCTACACCTTC. Amino acids: CASSELQGNYGYTF. J is TRBJ1-2 and V is TRBV27, with D perhaps matching TRBD1 (6 bases). The CDR3 has 14 residues. Trimming cost V 6 bases and J 2 bases, with 13 bases left between them. Germline CDR1 is MNHEY and CDR2 is SMNVEV (reference sequence).